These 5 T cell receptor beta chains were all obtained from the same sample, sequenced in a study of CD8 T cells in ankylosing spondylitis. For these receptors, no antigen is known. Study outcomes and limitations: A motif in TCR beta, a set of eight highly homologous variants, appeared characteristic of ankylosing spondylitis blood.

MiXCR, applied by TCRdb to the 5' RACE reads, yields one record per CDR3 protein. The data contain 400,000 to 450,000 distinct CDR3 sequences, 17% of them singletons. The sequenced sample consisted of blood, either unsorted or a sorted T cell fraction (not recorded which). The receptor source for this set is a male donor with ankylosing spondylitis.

The CDR3 DNA follows: TGTGCCAGCAGCTTAGTCGGGGCAGGGCTAACCTACGAGCAGTACTTC. Amino acids: CASSLVGAGLTYEQYF. This chain links TRBV7-9 with TRBJ2-7, with D possibly being TRBD1 or TRBD2 (5 bases each). In germline, CDR1 is SEHNR, CDR2 FQNEAQ (reference sequence). The CDR3 length is 16 residues. V lost 1 base and J 2 bases, leaving 15 bases between the germline ends. The full variable domain, completed using reference TRBV7-9 and TRBJ2-7, is DTGVSQNPRHKITKRGQNVTFRCDPISEHNRLYWYRQTLGQGPEFLTYFQNEAQLEKSRLLSDRFSAERPKGSFSTLEIQRTEQGDSAMYLCASSLVGAGLTYEQYFGPGTRLTVT.

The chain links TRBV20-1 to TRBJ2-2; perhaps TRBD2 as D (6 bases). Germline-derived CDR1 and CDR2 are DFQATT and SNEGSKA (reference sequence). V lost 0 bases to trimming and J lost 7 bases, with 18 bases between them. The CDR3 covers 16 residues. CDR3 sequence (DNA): TGCAGTGCTAGAGACGGGGGAGGACCCCCGGGCGGGGAGCTGTTTTTT. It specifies CSARDGGGPPGGELFF.

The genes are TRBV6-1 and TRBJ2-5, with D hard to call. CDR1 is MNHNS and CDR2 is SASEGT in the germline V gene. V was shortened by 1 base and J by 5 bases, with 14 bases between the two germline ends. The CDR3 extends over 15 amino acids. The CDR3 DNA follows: TGTGCCAGCAGTGAAGGGACGGGTTTTAGGGAGACCCAGTACTTC. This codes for CASSEGTGFRETQYF.

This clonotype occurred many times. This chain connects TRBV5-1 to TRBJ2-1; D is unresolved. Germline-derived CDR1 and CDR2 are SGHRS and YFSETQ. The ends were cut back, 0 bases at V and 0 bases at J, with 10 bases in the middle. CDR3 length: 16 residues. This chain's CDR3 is CASSLGRISSYNEQFF. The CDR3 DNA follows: TGCGCCAGCAGCTTGGGTCGGATCAGCTCCTACAATGAGCAGTTCTTC. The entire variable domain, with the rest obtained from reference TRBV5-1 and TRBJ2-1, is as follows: KAGVTQTPRYLIKTRGQQVTLSCSPISGHRSVSWYQQTPGQGLQFLFEYFSETQRNKGNFPGRFSGRQFSNSRSEMNVSTLELGDSALYLCASSLGRISSYNEQFFGPGTRLTVL.

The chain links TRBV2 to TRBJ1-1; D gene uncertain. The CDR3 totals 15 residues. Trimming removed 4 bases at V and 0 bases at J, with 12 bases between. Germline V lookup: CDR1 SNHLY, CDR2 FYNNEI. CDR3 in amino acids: CASSGKQAMNTEAFF. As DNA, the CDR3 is TGTGCCAGCAGTGGGAAGCAGGCAATGAACACTGAAGCTTTCTTT.